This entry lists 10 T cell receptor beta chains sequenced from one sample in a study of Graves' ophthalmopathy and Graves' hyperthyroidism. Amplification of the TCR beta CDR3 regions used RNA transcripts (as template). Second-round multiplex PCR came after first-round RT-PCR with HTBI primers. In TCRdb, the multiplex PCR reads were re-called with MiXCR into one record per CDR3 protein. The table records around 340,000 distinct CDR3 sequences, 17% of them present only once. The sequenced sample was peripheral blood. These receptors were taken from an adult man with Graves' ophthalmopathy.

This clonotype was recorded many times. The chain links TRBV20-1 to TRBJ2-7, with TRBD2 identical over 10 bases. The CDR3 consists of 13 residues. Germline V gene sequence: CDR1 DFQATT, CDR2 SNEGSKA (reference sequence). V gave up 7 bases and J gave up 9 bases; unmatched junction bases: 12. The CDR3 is CSVGSLAGEPQYF. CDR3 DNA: TGCAGTGTGGGGAGCCTAGCGGGAGAACCGCAGTACTTC.

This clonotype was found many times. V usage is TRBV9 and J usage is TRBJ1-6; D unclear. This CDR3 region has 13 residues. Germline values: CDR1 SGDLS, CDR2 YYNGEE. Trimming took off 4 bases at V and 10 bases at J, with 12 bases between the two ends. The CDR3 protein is CASSTYSGSPLHF. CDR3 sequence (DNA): TGTGCCAGCAGCACTTACAGCGGATCACCCCTCCACTTT. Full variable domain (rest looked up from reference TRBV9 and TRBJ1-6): DSGVTQTPKHLITATGQRVTLRCSPRSGDLSVYWYQQSLDQGLQFLIQYYNGEERAKGNILERFSAQQFPDLHSELNLSSLELGDSALYFCASSTYSGSPLHFGNGTRLTVT.

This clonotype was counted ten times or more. Here the CDR3 reads CATGGLGAGELFF. CDR3 DNA: TGTGCCACGGGGGGGCTAGGGGCCGGGGAGCTGTTTTTT. The chain carries TRBV19 and TRBJ2-2, with 8 positions matching TRBD2. Trimming cost V 10 bases and J 6 bases; bases outside gene matches: 7. CDR3 size: 13 residues. Per the germline V gene, CDR1 is LNHDA and CDR2 is SQIVND (reference sequence).

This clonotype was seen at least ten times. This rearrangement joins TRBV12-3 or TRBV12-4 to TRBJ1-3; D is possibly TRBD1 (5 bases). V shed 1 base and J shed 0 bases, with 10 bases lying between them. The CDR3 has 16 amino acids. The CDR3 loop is CASSLVVGGSGNTIYF. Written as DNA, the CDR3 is TGTGCCAGCAGTTTAGTAGTCGGGGGCTCTGGAAACACCATATATTTT.

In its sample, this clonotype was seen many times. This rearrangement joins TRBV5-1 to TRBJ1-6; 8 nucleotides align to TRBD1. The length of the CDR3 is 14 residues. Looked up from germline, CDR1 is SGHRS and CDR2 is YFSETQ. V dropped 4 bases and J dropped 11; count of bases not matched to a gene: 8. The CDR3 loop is CASSQDREAAPLHF. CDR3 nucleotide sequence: TGCGCCAGCAGCCAGGACAGGGAAGCCGCACCCCTCCACTTT. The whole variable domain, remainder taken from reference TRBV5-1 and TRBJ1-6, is KAGVTQTPRYLIKTRGQQVTLSCSPISGHRSVSWYQQTPGQGLQFLFEYFSETQRNKGNFPGRFSGRQFSNSRSEMNVSTLELGDSALYLCASSQDREAAPLHFGNGTRLTVT.

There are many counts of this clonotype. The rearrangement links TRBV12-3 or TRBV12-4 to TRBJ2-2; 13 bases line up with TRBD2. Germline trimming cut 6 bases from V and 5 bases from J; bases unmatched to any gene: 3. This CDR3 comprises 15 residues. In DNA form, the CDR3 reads TGTGCCAGCAGAGGACTAGCGGGAGCAACCGGGGAGCTGTTTTTT. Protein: CASRGLAGATGELFF.

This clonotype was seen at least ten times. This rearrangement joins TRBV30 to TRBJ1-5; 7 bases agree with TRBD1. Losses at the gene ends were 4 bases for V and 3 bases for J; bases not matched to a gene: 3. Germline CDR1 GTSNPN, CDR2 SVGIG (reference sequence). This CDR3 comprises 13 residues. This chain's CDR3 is CAWTGGYNQPQHF. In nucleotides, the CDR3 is TGTGCCTGGACAGGGGGTTACAATCAGCCCCAGCATTTT.

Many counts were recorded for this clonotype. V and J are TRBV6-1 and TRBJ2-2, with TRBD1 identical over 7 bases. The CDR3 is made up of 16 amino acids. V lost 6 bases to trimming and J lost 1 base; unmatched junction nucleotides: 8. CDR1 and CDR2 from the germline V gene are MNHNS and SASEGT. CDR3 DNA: TGTGCCAGCAGAGGGCCGGGACAGAAGAACACCGGGGAGCTGTTTTTT. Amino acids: CASRGPGQKNTGELFF.

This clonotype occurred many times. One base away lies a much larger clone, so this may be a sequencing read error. The CDR3 spells CASSLDGENTEAFF. The CDR3 region has the DNA TGTGCCAGCAGCTTAGATGGGGAGAACACTGAAGCTTTCTTT. The chain combines TRBV7-2 with TRBJ1-1; no clear D. The CDR3 has 14 residues. Germline CDR1 is SGHTA and CDR2 is FQGNSA. V shed 1 base and J shed 1 base, with 7 bases lying between them. The whole variable domain, remainder taken from reference TRBV7-2 and TRBJ1-1, is GAGVSQSPSNKVTEKGKDVELRCDPISGHTALYWYRQSLGQGLEFLIYFQGNSAPDKSGLPSDRFSAERTGGSVSTLTIQRTQQEDSAVYLCASSLDGENTEAFFGQGTRLTVV.

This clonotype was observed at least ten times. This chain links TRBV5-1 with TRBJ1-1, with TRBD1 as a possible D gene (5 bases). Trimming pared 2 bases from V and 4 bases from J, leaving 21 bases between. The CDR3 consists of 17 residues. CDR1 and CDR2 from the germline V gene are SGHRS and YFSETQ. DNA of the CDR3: TGCGCCAGCAGCTTAAAACCGGGGATAGGGGAGTTCACTGAAGCTTTCTTT. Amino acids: CASSLKPGIGEFTEAFF.